These 8 T cell receptor beta chains were sequenced from one sample in a study of shared T cell receptors in the human thymus (TCRdb year 2021). Library preparation employed the immunoSEQ multiplex PCR assay. In its TCRdb copy, this immuneACCESS table keeps in-frame sequences only and misses some clones. Where compared with another copy, unresolved V genes explain less than half of these, and the others have no known cause. This sample holds roughly 560,000 clones; roughly 74% were observed only once. Jointly, the top ten make up 0.01% to 0.015% of the sample. This same sample was also part of a study on human thymus T cells.

Sequenced material: thymocytes. Receptors were obtained from a boy under two years old with a congenital heart defect. Donor details come from another sample of the same person, matched by shared clones.

This chain uses TRBV28 with TRBJ2-7, with unresolved D. Trimming removed 3 bases at V and 4 bases at J, with 13 bases between. Germline V gene data show CDR1 as MDHEN and CDR2 as SYDVKM. CDR3 size: 14 residues. CDR3 protein: CASSFWAERYEQYF. DNA of the CDR3: TGTGCCAGCAGTTTTTGGGCAGAACGGTACGAGCAGTACTTC.

This clone was observed a single time. The chain joins TRBV5-4 to TRBJ1-2, with D tentatively TRBD1 (6 bases). Between the trimmed V and J ends, which lost 4 bases and 0 bases, there was a span of 16 bases. Germline V gene data show CDR1 as SGHNT and CDR2 as YYREEE (reference sequence). The CDR3 length is 16 residues. CDR3 region: CASSASGGASNYGYTF. CDR3 sequence (DNA): TGTGCCAGCAGCGCGTCTGGGGGGGCTTCTAACTATGGCTACACCTTC.

CDR3 region: CSVSPRLYF. For the CDR3, the DNA is TGCAGTGTCTCTCCCCGACTGTACTTC. The chain carries TRBV20-1 and TRBJ2-7; D unresolved. Trimming took off 7 bases at V and 12 bases at J, with 13 bases between the two ends. CDR1 and CDR2 (germline): DFQATT, SNEGSKA (reference sequence). The CDR3 sequence is 9 residues long.

V gene TRBV10-3 combines with J gene TRBJ2-2; 11 nucleotides agree with TRBD2. CDR3 size: 17 residues. The V gene's germline CDR1 is ENHRY and CDR2 SYGVKD. The V and J ends lost 6 bases and 0 bases, in that order; junction bases with no gene match: 6. The chain's CDR3 is CAISGTSGLSNTGELFF. The DNA for the CDR3 is TGTGCCATCAGCGGGACTAGCGGCCTATCGAACACCGGGGAGCTGTTTTTT.

This clone was detected only once. The chain links TRBV19 to TRBJ2-7; D uncertain. Germline values: CDR1 LNHDA, CDR2 SQIVND (reference sequence). Trimming took 0 bases from V and 1 from J, leaving 4 bases between them. The CDR3 spans 13 residues. The CDR3 DNA reads TGTGCCAGTAGTATAGACCGGTCCTACGAGCAGTACTTC. It encodes CASSIDRSYEQYF.

The gene calls are TRBV19 and TRBJ2-3; 10 bases match TRBD2. V lost 1 base, J lost 0 bases, and 7 bases stayed unmatched. The CDR3 is made up of 18 amino acids. Per germline, CDR1 LNHDA and CDR2 SQIVND (reference sequence). The CDR3 coding sequence is TGTGCCAGTAGTATAGCGGGACTAGCGAACTCGAGCACAGATACGCAGTATTTT. Translated, it gives CASSIAGLANSSTDTQYF.

This clone turned up a few times. This sequence joins TRBV4-1 and TRBJ2-7; the match to TRBD2 covers 7 bases. The germline gives CDR1 MGHRA, CDR2 YSYEKL. Losses at the gene ends were 2 bases for V and 1 base for J; bases not matched to a gene: 8. The CDR3 runs 16 residues. The CDR3, as DNA: TGCGCCAGCAGCCAACCCCCCTGGACTAGGTCCTACGAGCAGTACTTC. As protein: CASSQPPWTRSYEQYF.

The chain combines TRBV2 with TRBJ1-2; 9 bases line up with TRBD1. Germline assignment: CDR1 SNHLY and CDR2 FYNNEI. This CDR3 has 15 residues. Trimming took 8 bases from V and 8 from J; bases not matched to a gene: 15. CDR3 sequence (DNA): TGTGCCAGCGCCCGGGACAGGGCGGTTTTTTACGGCTACACCTTC. Its protein product is CASARDRAVFYGYTF.